These T cell receptor beta chains were read from a single sample in a study of shared clonotypes between healthy human individuals. TCRdb keeps only in-frame clones here, not all; method: immunoSEQ multiplex PCR. The sample has hundreds of thousands of clones; 73% are singletons. Sequencing was performed on memory CD4+ T cells sorted from blood. The origin of the receptors is a woman under 40 in good health. Both conserved end residues are part of each CDR3. The D gene is left open where the match is weak. The listing skips clone size in some rows; elsewhere it reads once, few, many or a size class.

few	TRBV6-5	-	TRBJ2-3	TGTGCCAGCAGGTTAGGACAGTCTAGCACAGATACGCAGTATTTT	CASRLGQSSTDTQYF
-	TRBV5-4	TRBD2	TRBJ2-7	TGTGCCAGCAGCTTGTATGCTAGCGGGAGCGGCTACGAGCAGTACTTC	CASSLYASGSGYEQYF
-	TRBV10-3	-	TRBJ2-7	TGTGCCATCAGTGCGGAGGGCGAGCAGTACTTC	CAISAEGEQYF
few	TRBV28	-	TRBJ1-5	TGTGCCAGCTCCACAGGGACGGGCAATCAGCCCCAGCATTTT	CASSTGTGNQPQHF
-	TRBV27	-	TRBJ2-1	TGTGCCAGCAGCTACACAGGGTTCCTCGACAATGAGCAGTTCTTC	CASSYTGFLDNEQFF
-	TRBV9	-	TRBJ2-3	TGTGCCAGCAGGAGGGATACGCAGTATTTT	CASRRDTQYF
-	TRBV15	TRBD1	TRBJ1-2	TGTGCCACCAGCAGAAACAGGGGGCTGGAGGGCTACACCTTC	CATSRNRGLEGYTF
once	TRBV13	TRBD1	TRBJ2-7	TGTGCCAGCAGCTCAGACAGGGGTACCTACGAGCAGTACTTC	CASSSDRGTYEQYF
-	TRBV4-1	TRBD2	TRBJ2-7	TGCGCCAGCAGCCAGACGACTAGCGGATTATACGAGCAGTACTTC	CASSQTTSGLYEQYF
-	TRBV20-1	-	TRBJ2-1	TGCAGTGCTCCAACTAGCTTTGAGCAGTTCTTC	CSAPTSFEQFF
-	TRBV11-1	-	TRBJ1-2	TGTGCCAGCAGCTCCCAACAGGGAGATGGCTACACCTTC	CASSSQQGDGYTF
once	TRBV2	-	TRBJ2-7	TGTGCCAGCAGTACTACGACTAACGAGCAGTACTTC	CASSTTTNEQYF
-	TRBV6-1	-	TRBJ2-3	TGTGCCAGCAGTGAATCGCGGAGGGCAACAGATACGCAGTATTTT	CASSESRRATDTQYF
-	TRBV20-1	-	TRBJ1-2	TGCAGTGCTAGTCCAGGGGCCGGCTACACCTTC	CSASPGAGYTF
-	TRBV5-1	TRBD2	TRBJ2-1	TGCGCCAGCAGCGAGCGGGAGTATGAGCAGTTCTTC	CASSEREYEQFF
-	TRBV29-1	TRBD2	TRBJ2-2	TGCAGCGTTGTAGGGACTACAAACACCGGGGAGCTGTTTTTT	CSVVGTTNTGELFF
-	TRBV29-1	TRBD1	TRBJ2-7	TGCAGCGTCAAAGGAGGGACAGGGTTTAATGAGCAGTACTTC	CSVKGGTGFNEQYF
-	TRBV7-2	-	TRBJ2-7	TGTGCCAGCAGCTCCGATTGGGCCGAGCAGTACTTC	CASSSDWAEQYF
-	TRBV29-1	TRBD1	TRBJ1-4	TGCAGCGTGGCCGGGACAGCAACTAATGAAAAACTGTTTTTT	CSVAGTATNEKLFF
few	TRBV11-2	-	TRBJ1-1	TGTGCCAGCAGCCCAGACTATAGCGGCACTGAAGCTTTCTTT	CASSPDYSGTEAFF
once	TRBV27	-	TRBJ2-4	TGTGCCAGCAGTTTGTGGCCCGTTGAAAGAAACATTCAGTACTTC	CASSLWPVERNIQYF
-	TRBV5-1	-	TRBJ2-5	TGCGCCAGCAGCTTCGCGTCGGGGGCAGAGACCCAGTACTTC	CASSFASGAETQYF
-	TRBV5-4	TRBD1	TRBJ2-5	TGTGCCAGCAGCAAGAGGGACAGCGGAGAGACCCAGTACTTC	CASSKRDSGETQYF
-	TRBV21-1	-	TRBJ1-5	TGTGCCAGCAGCAATTCTTGGGGGTCCAATCAGCCCCAGCATTTT	CASSNSWGSNQPQHF
few	TRBV9	TRBD2	TRBJ2-3	TGTGCCAGCAGCGCCCGGAAGGGGTGGCGGGAGGCAGATACGCAGTATTTT	CASSARKGWREADTQYF
once	TRBV11-2	TRBD1	TRBJ2-7	TGTGCCAGCCCAAACTGGGACAGGGGTTACGAGCAGTACTTC	CASPNWDRGYEQYF
-	TRBV27	-	TRBJ1-2	TGTGCCAGCAGTTTGGGGGGGCGCGGTTTCTATGGCTACACCTTC	CASSLGGRGFYGYTF
-	TRBV5-1	-	TRBJ1-2	TGCGCCAGCAGCTTCGAGACAGCGAGCTATGGCTACACCTTC	CASSFETASYGYTF
-	TRBV6-1	-	TRBJ1-1	TGTGCCAGCAGTTGGGGCAGGGGCTTGAACACTGAAGCTTTCTTT	CASSWGRGLNTEAFF
once	TRBV6-5	TRBD2	TRBJ2-7	TGTGCCAGCAGCCGAAGCGGGAGCCACGAGCAGTACTTC	CASSRSGSHEQYF
-	TRBV5-6	TRBD1	TRBJ1-2	TGTGCCAGCAGCTCGCTGGGACAGGGACCAATGGGGGGCTACACCTTC	CASSSLGQGPMGGYTF
-	TRBV28	-	TRBJ2-3	TGTGCCAGCAGTGTCCCGCTCACAGATACGCAGTATTTT	CASSVPLTDTQYF